This TCR beta chain comes out of a study of T cell repertoires in ileal Crohn's disease. Broader study findings: All patients with clonality above 26.8% had endoscopic recurrence. Active smokers at surgery had more clonal expansions than non-smokers. Sorted CD8 T cells held more high-frequency clones than CD4.

Germline lookup yields CDR1 PRHDT and CDR2 FYEKMQ (reference sequence). The CDR3 is made up of 14 amino acids. The ends were cut back, 0 bases at V and 10 bases at J, with 10 bases in the middle. TCRB immunosequencing input was roughly 500 nanograms of biopsy DNA per sample. Measured with immunoSEQ multiplex PCR; TCRdb has only the in-frame clones, and not every one. The sample carries roughly 16,000 clones, 90% to 95% recorded once. On this clone itself: Its cognate antigen is unknown.

The V call is TRBV13, the J call TRBJ1-6; no firm D call. This clonotype originated in an adult with Crohn's disease. Sequenced sample: ileal tissue. The CDR3 DNA follows: TGTGCCAGCAGCTTAGGCCGGTCTATATCACCCCTCCACTTT. Translation gives CASSLGRSISPLHF. Supplemented by reference TRBV13 and TRBJ1-6, the full variable domain reads AAGVIQSPRHLIKEKRETATLKCYPIPRHDTVYWYQQGPGQDPQFLISFYEKMQSDKGSIPDRFSAQQFSDYHSELNMSSLELGDSALYFCASSLGRSISPLHFGNGTRLTVT.